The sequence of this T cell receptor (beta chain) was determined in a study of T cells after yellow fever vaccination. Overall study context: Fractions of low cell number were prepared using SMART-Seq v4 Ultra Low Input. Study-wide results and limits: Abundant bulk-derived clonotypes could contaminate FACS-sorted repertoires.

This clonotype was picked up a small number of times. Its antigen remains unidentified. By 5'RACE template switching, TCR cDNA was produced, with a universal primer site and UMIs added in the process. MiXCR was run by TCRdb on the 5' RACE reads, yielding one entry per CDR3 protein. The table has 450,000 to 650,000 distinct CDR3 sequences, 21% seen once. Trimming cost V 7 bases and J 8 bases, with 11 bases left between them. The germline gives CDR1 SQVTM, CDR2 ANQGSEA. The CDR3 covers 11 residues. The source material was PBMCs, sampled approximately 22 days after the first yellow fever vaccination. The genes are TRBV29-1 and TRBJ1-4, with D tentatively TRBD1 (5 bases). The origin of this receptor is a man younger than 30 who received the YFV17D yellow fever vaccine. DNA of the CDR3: TGCAGCGCTGGGCAGGGAGAAAAACTGTTTTTT. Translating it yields CSAGQGEKLFF.